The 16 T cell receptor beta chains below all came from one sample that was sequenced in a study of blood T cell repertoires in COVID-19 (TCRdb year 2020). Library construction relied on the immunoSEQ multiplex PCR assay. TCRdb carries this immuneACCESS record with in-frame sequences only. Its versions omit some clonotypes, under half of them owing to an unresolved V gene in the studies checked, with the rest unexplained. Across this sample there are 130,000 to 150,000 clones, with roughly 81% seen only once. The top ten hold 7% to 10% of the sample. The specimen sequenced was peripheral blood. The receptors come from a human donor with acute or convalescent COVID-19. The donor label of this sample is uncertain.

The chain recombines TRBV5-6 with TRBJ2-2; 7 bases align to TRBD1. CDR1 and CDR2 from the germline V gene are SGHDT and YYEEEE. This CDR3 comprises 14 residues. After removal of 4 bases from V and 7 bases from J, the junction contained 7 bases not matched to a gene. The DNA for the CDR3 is TGTGCCAGCAGCCGTAAAGGGGGCGGCGGGGAGCTGTTTTTT. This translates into CASSRKGGGGELFF.

The CDR3 nucleotides are TGCGCCAGCAGCCTCGCGGACAGGGTCCCGAATTCACCCCTCCACTTT. Encoded protein: CASSLADRVPNSPLHF. V usage is TRBV4-1 and J usage is TRBJ1-6, with 8 bases aligning to TRBD1. Germline V gene sequence: CDR1 MGHRA, CDR2 YSYEKL. The CDR3 is 16 amino acids. With V trimmed by 4 bases and J by 7 bases, 9 bases remained unmatched.

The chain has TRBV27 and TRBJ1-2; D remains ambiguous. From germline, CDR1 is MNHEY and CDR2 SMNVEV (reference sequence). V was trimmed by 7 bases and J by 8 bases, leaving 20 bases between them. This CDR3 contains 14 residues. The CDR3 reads CASTPGWGYAGYTF. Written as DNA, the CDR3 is TGTGCCAGCACTCCGGGGTGGGGATACGCCGGCTACACCTTC.

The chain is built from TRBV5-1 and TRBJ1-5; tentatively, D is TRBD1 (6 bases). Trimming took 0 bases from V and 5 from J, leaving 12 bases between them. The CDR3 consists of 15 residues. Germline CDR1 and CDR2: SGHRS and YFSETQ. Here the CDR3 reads CASSLEGDGHQPQHF. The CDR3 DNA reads TGCGCCAGCAGCTTGGAGGGGGATGGGCATCAGCCCCAGCATTTT.

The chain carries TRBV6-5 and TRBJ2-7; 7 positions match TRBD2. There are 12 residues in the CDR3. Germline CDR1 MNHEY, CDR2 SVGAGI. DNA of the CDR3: TGTGCTACTACAACGGGGGGCTACGAGCAGTACTTC. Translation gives CATTTGGYEQYF.

CDR3: CASSTQGSYGYTF. The CDR3 DNA reads TGTGCCAGCAGCACACAGGGTAGCTATGGCTACACCTTC. This rearrangement joins TRBV7-9 to TRBJ1-2, with TRBD1 as a possible D gene (6 bases). CDR3 length: 13 amino acids. The germline CDR1 and CDR2 sequences are SEHNR and FQNEAQ (reference sequence). Trimming removed 5 bases from V and 4 bases from J, with 11 bases in between. Complete variable domain (other parts from reference TRBV7-9 and TRBJ1-2): DTGVSQNPRHKITKRGQNVTFRCDPISEHNRLYWYRQTLGQGPEFLTYFQNEAQLEKSRLLSDRFSAERPKGSFSTLEIQRTEQGDSAMYLCASSTQGSYGYTFGSGTRLTVV.

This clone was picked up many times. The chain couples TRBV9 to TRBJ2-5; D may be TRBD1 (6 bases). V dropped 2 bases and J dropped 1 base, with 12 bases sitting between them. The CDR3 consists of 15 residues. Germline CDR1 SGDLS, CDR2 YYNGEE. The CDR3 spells CASSVGAAVQETQYF. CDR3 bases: TGTGCCAGCAGCGTGGGGGCAGCGGTCCAAGAGACCCAGTACTTC.

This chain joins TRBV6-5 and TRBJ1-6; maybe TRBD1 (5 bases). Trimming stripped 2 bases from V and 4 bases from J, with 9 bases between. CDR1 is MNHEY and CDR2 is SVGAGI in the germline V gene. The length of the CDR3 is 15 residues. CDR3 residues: CASSYADTYNSPLHF. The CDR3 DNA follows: TGTGCCAGCAGTTACGCGGACACTTATAATTCACCCCTCCACTTT.

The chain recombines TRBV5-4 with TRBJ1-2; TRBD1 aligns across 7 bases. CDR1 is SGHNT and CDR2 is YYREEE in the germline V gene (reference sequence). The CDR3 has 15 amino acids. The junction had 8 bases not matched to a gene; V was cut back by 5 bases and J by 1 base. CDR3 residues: CASSQGQPLNYGYTF. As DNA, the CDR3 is TGTGCCAGCAGTCAGGGACAGCCGCTTAACTATGGCTACACCTTC.

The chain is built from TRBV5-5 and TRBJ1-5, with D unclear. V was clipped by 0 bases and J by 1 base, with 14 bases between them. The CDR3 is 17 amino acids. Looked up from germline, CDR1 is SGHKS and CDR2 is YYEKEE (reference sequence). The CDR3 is CASSLGLLAESNQPQHF. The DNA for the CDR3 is TGTGCCAGCAGCTTGGGACTCTTAGCTGAGAGCAATCAGCCCCAGCATTTT.

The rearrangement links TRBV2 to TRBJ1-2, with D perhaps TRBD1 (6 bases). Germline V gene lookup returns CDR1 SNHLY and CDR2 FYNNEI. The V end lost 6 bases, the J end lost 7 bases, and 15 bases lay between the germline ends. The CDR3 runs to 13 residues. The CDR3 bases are TGTGCCAGCAGAGCACTACAGGGACGTGGCTACACCTTC. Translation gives CASRALQGRGYTF. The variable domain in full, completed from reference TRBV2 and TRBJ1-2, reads EPEVTQTPSHQVTQMGQEVILRCVPISNHLYFYWYRQILGQKVEFLVSFYNNEISEKSEIFDDQFSVERPDGSNFTLKIRSTKLEDSAMYFCASRALQGRGYTFGSGTRLTVV.

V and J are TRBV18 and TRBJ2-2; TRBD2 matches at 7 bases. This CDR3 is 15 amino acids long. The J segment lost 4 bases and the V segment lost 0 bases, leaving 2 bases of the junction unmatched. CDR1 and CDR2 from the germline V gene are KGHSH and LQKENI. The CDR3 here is CASSPPPGGTGELFF. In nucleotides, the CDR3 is TGTGCCAGCTCACCACCTCCGGGGGGCACCGGGGAGCTGTTTTTT.

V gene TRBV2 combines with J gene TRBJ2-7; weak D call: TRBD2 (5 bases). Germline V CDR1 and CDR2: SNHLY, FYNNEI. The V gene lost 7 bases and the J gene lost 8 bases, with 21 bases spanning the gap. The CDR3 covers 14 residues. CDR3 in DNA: TGTGCCAGCACTGAGGACTGGCTCTACGATAAGCAGTACTTC. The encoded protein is CASTEDWLYDKQYF.

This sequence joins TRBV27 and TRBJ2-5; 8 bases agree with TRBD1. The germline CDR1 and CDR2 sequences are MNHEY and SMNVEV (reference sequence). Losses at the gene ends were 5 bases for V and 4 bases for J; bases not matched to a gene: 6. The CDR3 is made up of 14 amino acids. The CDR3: CASSLGQGGETQYF. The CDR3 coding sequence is TGTGCCAGCAGTCTTGGACAGGGCGGAGAGACCCAGTACTTC.

CDR3 nucleotide sequence: TGTGCCAGCAGTGAAGTGAGGGGCTACACCTTC. Protein product: CASSEVRGYTF. The gene calls are TRBV2 and TRBJ1-2, with D unresolved. Looked up from germline, CDR1 is SNHLY and CDR2 is FYNNEI. The CDR3 is 11 residues long. The V gene lost 1 base and the J gene lost 8 bases, with 5 bases spanning the gap.

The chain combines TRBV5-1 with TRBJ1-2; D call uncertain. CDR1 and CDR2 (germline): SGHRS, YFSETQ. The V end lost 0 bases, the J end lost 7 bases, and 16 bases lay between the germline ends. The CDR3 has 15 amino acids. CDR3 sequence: CASSLAGGSGSGYTF. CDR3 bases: TGCGCCAGCAGCTTGGCCGGAGGGTCGGGAAGTGGCTACACCTTC.